Listed below are T cell receptor beta chains from one sample, sequenced in a study of blood T cells in healthy people across ages. Each CDR3 protein gets one entry after TCRdb re-called the 5' RACE reads with MiXCR. Here the sample spans 800,000 or so distinct CDR3 sequences, 55% to 65% being singletons. Sequenced input: blood. Receptors originate from a man between 25 and 39 years old in good health. The CDR3 runs from the conserved cysteine through the conserved F or W. The D gene is left open where the match is weak. Some rows mark clone size as missing; the rest say once, few, many or name a class of expanded clone.

D gene | clone size | J gene | V gene | CDR3 DNA | CDR3 protein
TRBD2 | . | TRBJ2-5 | TRBV6-6 | TGTGCCAGCAGTTTCCGACTAGCGAGGGGCACGTCAGAGTACTTC | CASSFRLARGTSEYF
TRBD2 | . | TRBJ2-1 | TRBV12-3/TRBV12-4 | TGTGCCAGCAGTCCCCTAGCGGGGGTCTACAATGAGCAGTTCTTC | CASSPLAGVYNEQFF
TRBD1 | . | TRBJ1-5 | TRBV14 | TGTGCCAGCAGCCAGGAACAGGGGCCGGAACAGCCCCAGCATTTT | CASSQEQGPEQPQHF
TRBD2 | . | TRBJ2-1 | TRBV20-1 | TGCAGTGCTAGACCGGGTAGCGGGAGCTCCTACAATGAGCAGTTCTTC | CSARPGSGSSYNEQFF
. | . | TRBJ2-1 | TRBV7-2 | TGTGCCAGCAGCTTAGCTTCCCCGAGCCTCAATGAGCAGTTCTTC | CASSLASPSLNEQFF
. | . | TRBJ2-1 | TRBV24-1 | TGTGCCACCAGTGATTGGACTTACAATGAGCAGTTCTTC | CATSDWTYNEQFF
. | . | TRBJ2-3 | TRBV21-1 | TGTGCCAGCAGCGGTGCTGGGACTAGCGGCCCTAGCACAGATACGCAGTATTTT | CASSGAGTSGPSTDTQYF
. | . | TRBJ2-3 | TRBV2 | TGTGCCAGCAGTGCGCGGGACAGTCCTAGCACAGATACGCAGTATTTT | CASSARDSPSTDTQYF
. | . | TRBJ1-2 | TRBV6-1 | TGTGCCAGCAGCATAGGGCAGGGTTTTACATCGAACTATGGCTACATCTTC | CASSIGQGFTSNYGYIF
. | many | TRBJ2-5 | TRBV20-1 | TGCAGTGGGACAGTGCAAGAGACCCAGTACTTC | CSGTVQETQYF
TRBD2 | few | TRBJ2-6 | TRBV7-9 | TGTGCCAGCAGCCTCACTAGCGGGGGATTCTCTGGGGCCAACGTCCTGACTTTC | CASSLTSGGFSGANVLTF
TRBD1 | few | TRBJ2-7 | TRBV4-2 | TGTGCCAGCAGCCAGACTTCCGGGACAGGCTACGAGCAGTACTTC | CASSQTSGTGYEQYF
. | few | TRBJ2-3 | TRBV6-2/TRBV6-3 | TGTGCCAGCAGTTACCTGAGCACAGATACGCAGTATTTT | CASSYLSTDTQYF
. | . | TRBJ1-2 | TRBV12-3/TRBV12-4 | TGTGCCAGCAGCCAGTCGACAGTCTACTATGGCTACACCTTC | CASSQSTVYYGYTF
. | . | TRBJ2-4 | TRBV3-1 | TGTGCCAGCAGCCCCAACCGACAGAGGCAAAACATTCAGTACTTC | CASSPNRQRQNIQYF
. | . | TRBJ1-2 | TRBV29-1 | TGCAGCGTCCCTGAGACAGCTAACTATGGCTACACCTTC | CSVPETANYGYTF
. | . | TRBJ2-3 | TRBV29-1 | TGCAGCGCCGAGGGGGGGTTTGGCACAGATACGCAGTATTTT | CSAEGGFGTDTQYF
TRBD2 | few | TRBJ2-7 | TRBV7-9 | TGTGCCAGCAGCCTACAGCCTCGGCGGGACTACCGAATCTACGAGCAGTACTTC | CASSLQPRRDYRIYEQYF